This T cell receptor (beta chain) was recovered during a study of PD-L1 blockade in urothelial cancer. Time point reported: peripheral blood 6 weeks after treatment start. Assay used: immunoSEQ multiplex PCR; TCRdb lists only in-frame clones, some missing. The sample contains 95,000 to 150,000 clones, about 84% of which appear only once. This CDR3 has 14 amino acids. V lost 6 bases to trimming and J lost 4 bases, with 12 bases between them. Germline V gene lookup returns CDR1 LNHDA and CDR2 SQIVND (reference sequence). The origin of this receptor is a man aged 50 to 60 with urothelial cancer. The V and J genes are TRBV19 and TRBJ2-2; no definite D call. The sample in question was PBMCs, obtained around atezolizumab (anti-PD-L1) treatment. For the CDR3, the DNA is TGTGCCAGTAGCGCTGCCTCGAGCACCGGGGAGCTGTTTTTT. Amino acid sequence: CASSAASSTGELFF.